Shown below are 21 T cell receptor beta chains from a single sample sequenced in a study of cytomegalovirus exposure and HLA in healthy donors. The PCR ran on 60 Vbeta and 13 Jbeta primers. Sequenced by immunoSEQ multiplex PCR; TCRdb stores in-frame clones only, minus some. The sample has about 55,000 clones. Specimen: PBMCs. The receptor source for this set is a man between 50 and 59 years old in good health and CMV-seropositive.

For the CDR3, the DNA is TGCGCCAGCAGCTTGGCCCGGGGGGCCGCTGCCGGGGAGCTGTTTTTT. Translation gives CASSLARGAAAGELFF. This sequence joins TRBV5-1 and TRBJ2-2; a weak D match, TRBD2 (7 bases). Trimming cost V 0 bases and J 6 bases, with 15 bases left between them. The CDR3 spans 16 residues. Germline CDR1 is SGHRS and CDR2 is YFSETQ. Combining the CDR3 with reference TRBV5-1 and TRBJ2-2 gives the whole variable domain KAGVTQTPRYLIKTRGQQVTLSCSPISGHRSVSWYQQTPGQGLQFLFEYFSETQRNKGNFPGRFSGRQFSNSRSEMNVSTLELGDSALYLCASSLARGAAAGELFFGEGSRLTVL.

This rearrangement joins TRBV18 to TRBJ2-3; TRBD1 might be the D (5 bases). There are 15 residues in the CDR3. CDR1 KGHSH and CDR2 LQKENI come from the germline V gene. Between the trimmed V and J ends, which lost 2 bases and 2 bases, there was a span of 11 bases. The CDR3 nucleotides read TGTGCCAGCTCACCAGGGCAGGGTAACACAGATACGCAGTATTTT. As protein: CASSPGQGNTDTQYF.

The V and J genes are TRBV18 and TRBJ2-2, with D perhaps matching TRBD2 (5 bases). The germline gives CDR1 KGHSH, CDR2 LQKENI. The CDR3 covers 14 residues. The ends were cut back, 4 bases at V and 4 bases at J, with 10 bases in the middle. CDR3 sequence: CASSLDSLTGELFF. DNA for the CDR3: TGTGCCAGCTCACTGGACTCACTCACCGGGGAGCTGTTTTTT.

The rearrangement links TRBV18 to TRBJ1-1; 8 bases agree with TRBD1. Germline loops: CDR1 KGHSH, CDR2 LQKENI. The CDR3 has 14 amino acids. After removal of 5 bases from V and 5 bases from J, the junction contained 7 bases not matched to a gene. For the CDR3, the DNA is TGTGCCAGCTCAAAACAGGGGGGTCTGACTGAAGCTTTCTTT. It is translated as CASSKQGGLTEAFF.

The chain combines TRBV19 with TRBJ1-5; maybe TRBD1 (5 bases). Per the germline V gene, CDR1 is LNHDA and CDR2 is SQIVND (reference sequence). Trimming took 4 bases from V and 3 from J, leaving 19 bases between them. The CDR3 consists of 17 residues. CDR3 bases: TGTGCCAGTAGTACTTTCCCGACGGGACTCCTCAATCAGCCCCAGCATTTT. As protein: CASSTFPTGLLNQPQHF. Looking up the rest from reference TRBV19 and TRBJ1-5 gives the full variable domain: DGGITQSPKYLFRKEGQNVTLSCEQNLNHDAMYWYRQDPGQGLRLIYYSQIVNDFQKGDIAEGYSVSREKKESFPLTVTSAQKNPTAFYLCASSTFPTGLLNQPQHFGDGTRLSIL.

The gene calls are TRBV7-9 and TRBJ1-1; TRBD1 matches at 8 bases. V lost 7 bases to trimming and J lost 2 bases; unmatched junction nucleotides: 9. The CDR3 is made up of 15 amino acids. Germline values: CDR1 SEHNR, CDR2 FQNEAQ (reference sequence). The CDR3 sequence is CASNPQGVGNTEAFF. CDR3 bases: TGTGCCAGCAACCCACAGGGGGTCGGCAACACTGAAGCTTTCTTT.

This chain joins TRBV7-2 and TRBJ2-1; the D gene is possibly TRBD2 (6 bases). This CDR3 is built from 15 residues. From germline, CDR1 is SGHTA and CDR2 FQGNSA. Trimming pared 5 bases from V and 6 bases from J, leaving 17 bases between. This CDR3 reads CASSPSRLEFNEQFF. The CDR3 nucleotides are TGTGCCAGCAGCCCCTCGAGACTAGAGTTCAATGAGCAGTTCTTC.

The V call is TRBV28, the J call TRBJ2-1, with TRBD2 identical over 10 bases. The CDR3 is 15 amino acids. Germline V gene data show CDR1 as MDHEN and CDR2 as SYDVKM. The ends lost 3 bases at V and 5 bases at J; junction bases unmatched: 4. CDR3 nucleotide sequence: TGTGCCAGCAGTTTTATCCTAGCGGGAGACAATGAGCAGTTCTTC. Amino acid sequence: CASSFILAGDNEQFF.

In DNA, the CDR3 is TGTGCCAGCAGTACTCAGCGGACCGGGGAGCTGTTTTTT. Protein product: CASSTQRTGELFF. This sequence joins TRBV6-1 and TRBJ2-2; the D gene is possibly TRBD2 (5 bases). Germline CDR1 and CDR2: MNHNS and SASEGT. The CDR3 has 13 amino acids. Trimming cost V 5 bases and J 5 bases, with 9 bases left between them.

The chain joins TRBV6-5 to TRBJ1-5; 7 bases match TRBD1. Germline CDR1 MNHEY, CDR2 SVGAGI. The CDR3 extends over 13 amino acids. The ends lost 9 bases at V and 5 bases at J; junction bases unmatched: 7. The CDR3 loop reads CASAGTEYQPQHF. In DNA, the CDR3 is TGTGCCAGTGCCGGGACAGAGTATCAGCCCCAGCATTTT.

A word on this clone: This sample includes further DNA sequences coding for the same CDR3. The V gene is TRBV2, the J gene TRBJ2-3; 9 positions match TRBD1. V trimming: 5 bases; J trimming: 2 bases; junction bases outside the gene matches: 5. Germline CDR1 is SNHLY and CDR2 is FYNNEI. The CDR3 extends over 15 amino acids. The CDR3 DNA follows: TGTGCCAGCAGTCCCGGGACAGGGTCCACAGATACGCAGTATTTT. Translated, it gives CASSPGTGSTDTQYF.

The chain recombines TRBV10-3 with TRBJ2-3; 12 nucleotides line up with TRBD2. In germline, CDR1 is ENHRY, CDR2 SYGVKD. The CDR3 is 16 residues long. V was clipped by 3 bases and J by 2 bases; unmatched bases: 3. CDR3 amino acids: CAISEGLAGTTDTQYF. CDR3 DNA: TGTGCCATCAGTGAAGGACTAGCGGGAACCACAGATACGCAGTATTTT.

This chain joins TRBV5-1 and TRBJ1-4; TRBD1 aligns across 8 bases. V lost 0 bases, J lost 13 bases, and 11 bases stayed unmatched. In germline, CDR1 is SGHRS, CDR2 YFSETQ. CDR3 length equals 15 residues. Written as DNA, the CDR3 is TGCGCCAGCAGCTTGGGCGCGTCAGGGGGCGATGGACTGTTTTTT. Protein sequence: CASSLGASGGDGLFF.

This chain links TRBV9 with TRBJ2-3, with 12 bases aligning to TRBD2. Germline V gives CDR1 SGDLS, CDR2 YYNGEE. The J segment lost 0 bases and the V segment lost 4 bases, leaving 15 bases of the junction unmatched. The CDR3 totals 20 residues. CDR3 region: CASSPGLAGSIVFSTDTQYF. CDR3 DNA sequence: TGTGCCAGCAGCCCGGGACTAGCGGGCTCTATCGTATTTAGCACAGATACGCAGTATTTT.

This chain joins TRBV4-1 and TRBJ2-1; TRBD2 agrees at 9 bases. The CDR3 sequence is 17 residues long. Germline CDR1 MGHRA, CDR2 YSYEKL. The trim removed 4 bases at V and 6 bases at J, leaving 13 bases unmatched. This chain's CDR3 is CASSPPGVREGGNEQFF. The CDR3 nucleotides read TGCGCCAGCAGCCCCCCGGGGGTGCGGGAGGGCGGCAATGAGCAGTTCTTC.

The CDR3 bases are TGTGCCATCAGTGAAGACAGAGGCGCCCTCCACTTT. Its protein is CAISEDRGALHF. J is TRBJ1-6 and V is TRBV10-3; D is possibly TRBD1 (5 bases). The CDR3 contains 12 residues. V lost 3 bases and J lost 14, with 11 bases in between. The germline V gene encodes CDR1 ENHRY and CDR2 SYGVKD.

V usage is TRBV6-1 and J usage is TRBJ2-7; perhaps TRBD1 as D (6 bases). V lost 9 bases and J 0 bases, leaving 12 bases between the germline ends. From germline, CDR1 is MNHNS and CDR2 SASEGT. The CDR3 contains 13 residues. The CDR3: CASATGDSYEQYF. The CDR3 bases are TGTGCCAGTGCGACAGGCGACTCCTACGAGCAGTACTTC.

This chain connects TRBV11-3 to TRBJ2-7; D unresolved. The ends were cut back, 4 bases at V and 4 bases at J, with 14 bases in the middle. Germline V gene lookup returns CDR1 SGHNT and CDR2 YENEEA. The CDR3 has 14 amino acids. The CDR3 reads CASSSSIPPYEQYF. The CDR3 DNA follows: TGTGCCAGCAGCTCCTCTATTCCGCCTTACGAGCAGTACTTC. The variable domain in full, completed from reference TRBV11-3 and TRBJ2-7, reads EAGVVQSPRYKIIEKKQPVAFWCNPISGHNTLYWYLQNLGQGPELLIRYENEEAVDDSQLPKDRFSAERLKGVDSTLKIQPAELGDSAVYLCASSSSIPPYEQYFGPGTRLTVT.

The J gene is TRBJ1-5, the V gene TRBV7-2; 9 bases agree with TRBD1. V lost 2 bases to trimming and J lost 5 bases; unmatched junction nucleotides: 1. The CDR3 totals 14 residues. Germline-derived CDR1 and CDR2 are SGHTA and FQGNSA. CDR3 in DNA: TGTGCCAGCAGCTTAAGACAGGGGGATCAGCCCCAGCATTTT. Protein sequence: CASSLRQGDQPQHF.

The rearrangement joins TRBV2 to TRBJ1-3; TRBD1 aligns across 9 bases. J gave up 1 base and V 6 bases, and 4 bases lay outside the gene matches. The germline gives CDR1 SNHLY, CDR2 FYNNEI. This CDR3 is 15 amino acids long. The CDR3: CASSTGGKSGNTIYF. The CDR3 DNA reads as TGTGCCAGCAGCACAGGGGGCAAGTCTGGAAACACCATATATTTT.

The V call is TRBV6-5, the J call TRBJ1-4; the match to TRBD1 covers 9 bases. The germline CDR1 and CDR2 sequences are MNHEY and SVGAGI. V dropped 6 bases and J dropped 4; count of bases not matched to a gene: 6. This CDR3 contains 15 residues. CDR3 protein: CASRSGQGSNEKLFF. CDR3 in DNA: TGTGCCAGCAGAAGCGGACAGGGGAGTAATGAAAAACTGTTTTTT.